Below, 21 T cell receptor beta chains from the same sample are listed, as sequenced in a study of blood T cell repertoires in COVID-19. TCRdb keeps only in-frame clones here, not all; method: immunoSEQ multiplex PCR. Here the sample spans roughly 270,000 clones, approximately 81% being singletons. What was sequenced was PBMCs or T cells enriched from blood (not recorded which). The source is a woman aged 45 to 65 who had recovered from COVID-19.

This chain's CDR3 is CASSHGSREETQYF. The CDR3 DNA reads TGTGCCAGCAGCCATGGGTCCCGGGAAGAGACCCAGTACTTC. The rearrangement links TRBV3-1 (or the pseudogene TRBV3-2) to TRBJ2-5; D remains unclear. This CDR3 spans 14 amino acids. V dropped 3 bases and J dropped 3 bases, with 11 bases sitting between them. Germline CDR1 is LGHDT and CDR2 is YNNKEL (reference sequence).

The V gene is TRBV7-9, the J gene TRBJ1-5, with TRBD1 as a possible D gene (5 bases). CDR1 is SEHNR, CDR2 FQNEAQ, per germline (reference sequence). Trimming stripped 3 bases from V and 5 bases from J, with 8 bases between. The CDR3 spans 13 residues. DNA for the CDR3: TGTGCCAGCAGCTTGGGGGACTATCAGCCCCAGCATTTT. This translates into CASSLGDYQPQHF.

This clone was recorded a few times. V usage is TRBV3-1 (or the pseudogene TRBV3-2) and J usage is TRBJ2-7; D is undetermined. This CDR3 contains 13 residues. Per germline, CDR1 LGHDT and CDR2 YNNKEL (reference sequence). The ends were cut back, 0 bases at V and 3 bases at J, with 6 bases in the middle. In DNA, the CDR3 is TGTGCCAGCAGCCAAGATCGGGTCTACGAGCAGTACTTC. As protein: CASSQDRVYEQYF.

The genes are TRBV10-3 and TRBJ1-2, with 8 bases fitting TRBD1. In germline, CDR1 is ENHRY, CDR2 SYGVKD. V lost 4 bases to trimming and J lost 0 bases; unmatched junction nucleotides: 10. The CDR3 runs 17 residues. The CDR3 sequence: CAISGLINRGANYGYTF. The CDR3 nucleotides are TGTGCCATCAGTGGTCTCATTAACAGGGGGGCTAACTATGGCTACACCTTC.

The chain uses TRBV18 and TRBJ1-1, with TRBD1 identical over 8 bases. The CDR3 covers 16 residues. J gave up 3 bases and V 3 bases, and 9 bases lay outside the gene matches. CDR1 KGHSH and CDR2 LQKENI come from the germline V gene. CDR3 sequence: CASSPAQGAWDTEAFF. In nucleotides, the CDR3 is TGTGCCAGCTCACCGGCCCAGGGGGCATGGGACACTGAAGCTTTCTTT.

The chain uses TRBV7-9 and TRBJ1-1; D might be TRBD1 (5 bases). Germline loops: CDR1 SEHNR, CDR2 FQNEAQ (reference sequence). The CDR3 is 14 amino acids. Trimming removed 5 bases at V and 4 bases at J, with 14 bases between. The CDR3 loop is CASSRGRGFTEAFF. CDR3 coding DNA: TGTGCCAGCAGCAGGGGTCGGGGGTTCACTGAAGCTTTCTTT.

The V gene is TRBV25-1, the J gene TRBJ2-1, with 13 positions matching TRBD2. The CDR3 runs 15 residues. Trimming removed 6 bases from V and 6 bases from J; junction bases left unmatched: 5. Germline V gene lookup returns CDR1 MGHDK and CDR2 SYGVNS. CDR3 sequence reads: CASSDGLAGANEQFF. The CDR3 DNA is TGTGCCAGCAGCGATGGACTAGCGGGGGCCAATGAGCAGTTCTTC.

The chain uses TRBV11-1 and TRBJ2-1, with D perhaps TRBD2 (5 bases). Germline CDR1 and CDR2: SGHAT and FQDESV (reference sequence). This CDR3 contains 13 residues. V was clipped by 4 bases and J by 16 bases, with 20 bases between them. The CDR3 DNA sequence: TGTGCCAGCAGCTCGACTACGTGGGATGCAGGATTCTTC. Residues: CASSSTTWDAGFF.

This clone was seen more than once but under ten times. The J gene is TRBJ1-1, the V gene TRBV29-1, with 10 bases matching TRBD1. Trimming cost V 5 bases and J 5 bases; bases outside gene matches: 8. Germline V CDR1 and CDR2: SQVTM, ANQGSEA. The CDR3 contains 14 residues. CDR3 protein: CSVRLGQGITEAFF. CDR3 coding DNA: TGCAGCGTTCGATTGGGACAGGGGATTACTGAAGCTTTCTTT.

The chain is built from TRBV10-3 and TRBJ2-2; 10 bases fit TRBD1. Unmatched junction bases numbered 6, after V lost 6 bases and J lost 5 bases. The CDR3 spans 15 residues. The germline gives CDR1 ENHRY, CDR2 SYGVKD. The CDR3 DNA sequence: TGTGCCATCAGCAGACAGGGGGCGCATACCGGGGAGCTGTTTTTT. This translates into CAISRQGAHTGELFF.

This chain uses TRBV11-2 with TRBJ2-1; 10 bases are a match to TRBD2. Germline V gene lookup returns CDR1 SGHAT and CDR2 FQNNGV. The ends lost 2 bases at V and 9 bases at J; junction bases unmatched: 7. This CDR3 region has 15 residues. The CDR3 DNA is TGTGCCAGCAGCTTAAGCGGGGGGGCCGGCGGTGAGCAGTTCTTC. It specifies CASSLSGGAGGEQFF.

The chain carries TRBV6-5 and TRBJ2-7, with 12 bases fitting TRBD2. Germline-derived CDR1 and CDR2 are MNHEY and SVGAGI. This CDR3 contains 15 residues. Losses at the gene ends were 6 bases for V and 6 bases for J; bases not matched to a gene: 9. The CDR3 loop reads CASRKTGLAGFEQYF. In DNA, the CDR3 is TGTGCCAGCAGGAAGACCGGACTAGCGGGGTTCGAGCAGTACTTC.

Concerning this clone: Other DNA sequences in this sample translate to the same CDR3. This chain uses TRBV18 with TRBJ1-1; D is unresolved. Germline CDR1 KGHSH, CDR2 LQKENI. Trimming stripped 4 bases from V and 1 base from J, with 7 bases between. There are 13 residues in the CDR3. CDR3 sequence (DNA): TGTGCCAGCTCACGAACAGAGAACACTGAAGCTTTCTTT. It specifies CASSRTENTEAFF. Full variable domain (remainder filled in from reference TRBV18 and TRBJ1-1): NAGVMQNPRHLVRRRGQEARLRCSPMKGHSHVYWYRQLPEEGLKFMVYLQKENIIDESGMPKERFSAEFPKEGPSILRIQQVVRGDSAAYFCASSRTENTEAFFGQGTRLTVV.

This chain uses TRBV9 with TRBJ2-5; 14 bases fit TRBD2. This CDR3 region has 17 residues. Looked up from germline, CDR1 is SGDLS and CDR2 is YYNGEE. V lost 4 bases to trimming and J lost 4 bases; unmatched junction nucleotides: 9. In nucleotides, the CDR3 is TGTGCCAGCAGCTCTCCGGGACTAGCGGGAGTTGCAGAGACCCAGTACTTC. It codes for CASSSPGLAGVAETQYF.

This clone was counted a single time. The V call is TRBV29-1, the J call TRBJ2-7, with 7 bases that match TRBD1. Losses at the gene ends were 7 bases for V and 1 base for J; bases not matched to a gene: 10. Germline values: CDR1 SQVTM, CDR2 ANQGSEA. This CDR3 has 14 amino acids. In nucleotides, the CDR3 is TGCAGCGCCCGCACCAGGGGGTCATCCTACGAGCAGTACTTC. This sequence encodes CSARTRGSSYEQYF.

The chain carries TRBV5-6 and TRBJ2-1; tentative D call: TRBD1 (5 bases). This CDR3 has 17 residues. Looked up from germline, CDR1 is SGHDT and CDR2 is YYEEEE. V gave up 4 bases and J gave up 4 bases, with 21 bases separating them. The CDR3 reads CASSPPWGSLPYNEQFF. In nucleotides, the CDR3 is TGTGCCAGCAGCCCCCCCTGGGGCAGTTTGCCTTACAATGAGCAGTTCTTC.

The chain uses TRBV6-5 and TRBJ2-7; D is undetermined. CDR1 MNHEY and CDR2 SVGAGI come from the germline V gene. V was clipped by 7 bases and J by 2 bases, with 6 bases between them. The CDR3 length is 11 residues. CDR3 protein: CASTSAYEQYF. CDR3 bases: TGTGCCAGCACCAGCGCCTACGAGCAGTACTTC.

The CDR3 region is CASTSRSPDEKLFF. In nucleotides, the CDR3 is TGTGCCAGCACCTCTCGGAGCCCCGATGAAAAACTGTTTTTT. This chain uses TRBV7-9 with TRBJ1-4; D unresolved. This CDR3 region has 14 residues. Germline V gene lookup returns CDR1 SEHNR and CDR2 FQNEAQ (reference sequence). Trimming stripped 7 bases from V and 6 bases from J, with 15 bases between.

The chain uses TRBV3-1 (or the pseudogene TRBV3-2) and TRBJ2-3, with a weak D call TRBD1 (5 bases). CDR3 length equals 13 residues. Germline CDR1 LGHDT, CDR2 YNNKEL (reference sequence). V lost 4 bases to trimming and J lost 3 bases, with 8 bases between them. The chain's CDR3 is CASSLGLTDTQYF. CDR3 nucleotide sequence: TGTGCCAGCAGCCTGGGGCTAACAGATACGCAGTATTTT.

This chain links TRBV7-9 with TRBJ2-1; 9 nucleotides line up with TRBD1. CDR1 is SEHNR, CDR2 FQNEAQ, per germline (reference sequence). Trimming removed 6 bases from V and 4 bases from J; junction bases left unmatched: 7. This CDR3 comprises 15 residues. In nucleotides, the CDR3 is TGTGCCAGCAGTCGGGGACAGGGTAGTTACAATGAGCAGTTCTTC. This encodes CASSRGQGSYNEQFF.

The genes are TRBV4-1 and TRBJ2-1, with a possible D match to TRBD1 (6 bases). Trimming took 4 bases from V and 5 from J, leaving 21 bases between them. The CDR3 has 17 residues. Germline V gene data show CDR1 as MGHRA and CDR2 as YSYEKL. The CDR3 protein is CASSPTTGSGPHNEQFF. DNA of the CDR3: TGCGCCAGCAGCCCTACCACAGGGTCAGGCCCCCACAATGAGCAGTTCTTC.